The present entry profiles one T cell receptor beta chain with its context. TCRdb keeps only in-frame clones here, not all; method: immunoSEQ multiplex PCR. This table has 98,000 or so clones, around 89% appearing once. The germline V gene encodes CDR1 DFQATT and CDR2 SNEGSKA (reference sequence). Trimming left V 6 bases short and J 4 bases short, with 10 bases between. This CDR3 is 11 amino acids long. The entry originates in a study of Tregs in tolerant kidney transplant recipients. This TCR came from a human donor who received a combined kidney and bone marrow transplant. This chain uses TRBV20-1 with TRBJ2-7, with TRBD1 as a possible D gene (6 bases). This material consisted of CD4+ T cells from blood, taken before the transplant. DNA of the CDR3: TGCAGTGCGGCCCAGGGGTACGAGCAGTACTTC. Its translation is CSAAQGYEQYF.